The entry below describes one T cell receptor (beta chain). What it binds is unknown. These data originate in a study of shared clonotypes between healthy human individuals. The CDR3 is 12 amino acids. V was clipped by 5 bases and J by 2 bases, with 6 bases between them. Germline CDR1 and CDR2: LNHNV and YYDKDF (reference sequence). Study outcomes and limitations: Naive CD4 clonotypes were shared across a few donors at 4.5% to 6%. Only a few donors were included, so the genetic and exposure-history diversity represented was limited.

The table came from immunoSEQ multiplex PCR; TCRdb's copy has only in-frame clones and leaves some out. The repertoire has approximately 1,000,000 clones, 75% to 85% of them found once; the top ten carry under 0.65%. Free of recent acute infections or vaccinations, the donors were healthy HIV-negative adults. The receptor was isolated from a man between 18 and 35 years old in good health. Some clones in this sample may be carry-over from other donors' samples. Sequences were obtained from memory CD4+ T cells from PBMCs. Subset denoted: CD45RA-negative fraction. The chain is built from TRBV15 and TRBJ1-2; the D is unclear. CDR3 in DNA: TGTGCCACCAGCTTTTGGAACTATGGCTACACCTTC. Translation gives CATSFWNYGYTF.